This entry lists 5 T cell receptor beta chains sequenced from one sample in a study of T cells after yellow fever vaccination. Each CDR3 protein is one row after TCRdb ran MiXCR on the 5' RACE reads. This table holds 110,000 or so distinct CDR3 sequences, 7.2% found once. The sample consisted of CD4+ T cells sorted from PBMCs, taken about 41 days after the first yellow fever vaccination. Receptors were obtained from a young man who received the YFV17D yellow fever vaccine.

This clonotype was seen a few times. The chain links TRBV7-9 to TRBJ2-4; D possibly matches TRBD1 or TRBD2 (6 bases each). CDR1 and CDR2 from the germline V gene are SEHNR and FQNEAQ (reference sequence). This CDR3 comprises 14 residues. V was clipped by 2 bases and J by 5 bases, with 10 bases between them. CDR3 amino acids: CASSLRGPQNIQYF. The CDR3 bases are TGTGCCAGCAGCTTACGGGGGCCCCAAAACATTCAGTACTTC.

This clonotype was picked up many times. The V gene is TRBV27, the J gene TRBJ2-5, with 16 bases fitting TRBD2. The CDR3 is made up of 16 amino acids. Germline V lookup: CDR1 MNHEY, CDR2 SMNVEV (reference sequence). J gave up 5 bases and V 6 bases, and 6 bases lay outside the gene matches. Here the CDR3 DNA reads TGTGCCAGCAGAGGGACTAGCGGGGGGGCTTGGGAGACCCAGTACTTC. Encoded protein: CASRGTSGGAWETQYF.

The table lists this clonotype with many counts. This sequence joins TRBV5-1 and TRBJ2-7, with 8 bases lining up with TRBD2. V was pared by 0 bases and J by 7 bases, with 9 bases of the junction left unmatched. The germline V gene has CDR1 SGHRS and CDR2 YFSETQ. The CDR3 is 15 amino acids. CDR3 bases: TGCGCCAGCAGCTTGGGGCCAGCGGGGGAAGGTGAGCAGTACGTC. Residues: CASSLGPAGEGEQYV.

This clonotype occurred many times. V is TRBV12-3 or TRBV12-4 and J is TRBJ2-7; D ambiguous. V was cut by 2 bases and J by 2 bases, with 7 bases left in between. This CDR3 comprises 13 residues. The CDR3 bases are TGTGCCAGCAGTTTAACCAACACCTACGAGCAGTACTTC. Residues: CASSLTNTYEQYF.

This clonotype was detected many times. The CDR3 region has the DNA TGCAGTGCCGCCAACACGATCTCCTACGAGCAGTACTTC. Translating it yields CSAANTISYEQYF. J is TRBJ2-7 and V is TRBV20-1; D remains unclear. The V and J ends lost 6 bases and 0 bases respectively, with 12 bases between them. The CDR3 sequence is 13 residues long. Germline values: CDR1 DFQATT, CDR2 SNEGSKA (reference sequence).